The 26 T cell receptor beta chains below all came from one sample that was sequenced in a study of metastatic and nonmetastatic thyroid tumors. MiXCR re-clonotyped the PCR reads for TCRdb. Among about 42,000 clones, 12% were seen once, and the ten largest hold about 10%. Every patient underwent thyroid surgery untreated. The sequenced material came from blood. The receptors were gathered from a male donor with papillary thyroid cancer or a benign thyroid nodule (not recorded which). Some clones in this sample may be carry-over from other donors' samples.

The table lists this clone with many counts. The chain uses TRBV27 and TRBJ2-7, with TRBD1 identical over 9 bases. The CDR3 runs 17 residues. Unmatched junction bases numbered 16, after V lost 4 bases and J lost 6 bases. Germline V gene sequence: CDR1 MNHEY, CDR2 SMNVEV (reference sequence). The CDR3, as DNA: TGTGCCAGCAGTTCCCTAATCATTGACAGGGGGAAAATCGAGCAGTACTTC. This gives the protein CASSSLIIDRGKIEQYF.

This clone was detected many times. The rearrangement uses TRBV30 and TRBJ2-7; 7 bases match TRBD1. CDR1 is GTSNPN and CDR2 is SVGIG in the germline V gene (reference sequence). This CDR3 has 12 amino acids. V shed 3 bases, J shed 3 bases, and the junction held 2 bases outside the gene matches. CDR3 residues: CAWRPGGYEQYF. The CDR3 bases are TGTGCCTGGAGACCAGGGGGCTACGAGCAGTACTTC.

A note on this clone: Possible read error: a much larger clone is one base away. The rearrangement joins TRBV11-2 to TRBJ2-4; TRBD2 might be the D (6 bases). Per the germline V gene, CDR1 is SGHAT and CDR2 is FQNNGV. The CDR3 totals 15 residues. Deletions cut 7 bases from V and 1 base from J, with 14 bases between. The CDR3 bases are TGTGCCAGCATCTCTAGCGTCCCGGCCAAAAACATTCAGTACTTC. Its translation: CASISSVPAKNIQYF.

The gene calls are TRBV10-1 and TRBJ2-5; 8 positions agree with TRBD1. V shed 5 bases, J shed 8 bases, and the junction held 10 bases outside the gene matches. The CDR3 sequence is 14 residues long. Germline loops: CDR1 WNHNN, CDR2 SYGVQD (reference sequence). The CDR3 coding sequence is TGCGCCAGCAGTCCAACAGGGGGTTCGGATACCCAGTACTTC. It encodes CASSPTGGSDTQYF.

This clone was picked up many times. The rearrangement uses TRBV12-3 or TRBV12-4 and TRBJ2-1; TRBD2 might be the D (6 bases). The CDR3 is made up of 14 amino acids. V lost 3 bases to trimming and J lost 3 bases, with 9 bases between them. The CDR3 bases are TGTGCCAGCAGTTTCGGCGGGGTCTACAATGAGCAGTTCTTC. Amino acids: CASSFGGVYNEQFF.

This clone was recorded a few times. This rearrangement joins TRBV6-1 to TRBJ2-7; D gene uncertain. Germline lookup yields CDR1 MNHNS and CDR2 SASEGT. CDR3 length equals 15 residues. V dropped 6 bases and J dropped 4 bases, with 19 bases sitting between them. In DNA form, the CDR3 reads TGTGCCAGCAGAGAGGTACTGTTTCCGGTTTACGAGCAGTACTTC. Translated: CASREVLFPVYEQYF.

This clone was seen a few times. At one boundary the junction diverges from the germline segment, which might be a read error. The genes are TRBV6-2 or TRBV6-3 and TRBJ1-2, with D unresolved. The germline CDR1 and CDR2 sequences are MNHEY and SVGEGT. The CDR3 is 13 amino acids. As DNA, the CDR3 is TGTGACAGCTTAATGGATGGTAACTATGGCTACACATTC. This sequence encodes CDSLMDGNYGYTF.

This clone has at least ten counts. The genes are TRBV7-6 and TRBJ2-7; 7 positions match TRBD2. Germline V lookup: CDR1 SGHVS, CDR2 FNYEAQ. The CDR3 loop spans 20 amino acids. V lost 0 bases to trimming and J lost 0 bases; unmatched junction nucleotides: 17. The CDR3 spells CASSLARTPIRSGTSYEQYF. The CDR3 nucleotides read TGTGCCAGCAGCTTAGCGCGGACCCCCATTAGGAGCGGGACCTCCTACGAGCAGTACTTC.

This clone was found many times. The chain couples TRBV5-1 to TRBJ2-1; 12 bases agree with TRBD2. After removal of 0 bases from V and 0 bases from J, the junction contained 7 bases not matched to a gene. This CDR3 spans 19 amino acids. Germline V lookup: CDR1 SGHRS, CDR2 YFSETQ. In nucleotides, the CDR3 is TGCGCCAGCAGCTTGGGGGGTTGGACTAGCGGGAACTCCTACAATGAGCAGTTCTTC. Translation: CASSLGGWTSGNSYNEQFF. Full variable domain (missing parts from reference TRBV5-1 and TRBJ2-1): KAGVTQTPRYLIKTRGQQVTLSCSPISGHRSVSWYQQTPGQGLQFLFEYFSETQRNKGNFPGRFSGRQFSNSRSEMNVSTLELGDSALYLCASSLGGWTSGNSYNEQFFGPGTRLTVL.

Sample share makes this clone medium-sized. The sample has other DNA sequences that encode this CDR3 too. CDR3 in DNA: TGTGCCAGCAGCTCCTCCGGGACAGGGGTTGGCTACACCTTC. Its protein is CASSSSGTGVGYTF. V gene TRBV28 combines with J gene TRBJ1-2, with 10 bases matching TRBD1. The V gene's germline CDR1 is MDHEN and CDR2 SYDVKM. V lost 6 bases to trimming and J lost 7 bases; unmatched junction nucleotides: 8. The CDR3 has 14 amino acids.

This clone was recorded at least ten times. The V gene is TRBV10-1, the J gene TRBJ1-2; D is possibly TRBD1 (5 bases). Germline V lookup: CDR1 WNHNN, CDR2 SYGVQD (reference sequence). This CDR3 is 12 amino acids long. Trimming cost V 11 bases and J 7 bases, with 17 bases left between them. CDR3 amino acids: CAGNSEGTGYTF. The DNA of the CDR3 is TGCGCCGGGAATTCAGAAGGGACTGGCTACACCTTC.

The chain links TRBV6-1 to TRBJ2-5; either TRBD1 or TRBD2 may fit D (5 bases each). This CDR3 is 16 amino acids long. The ends were cut back, 3 bases at V and 4 bases at J, with 18 bases in the middle. The germline CDR1 and CDR2 sequences are MNHNS and SASEGT. The CDR3 spells CASSESGGVGVETQYF. DNA of the CDR3: TGTGCCAGCAGTGAGTCAGGCGGAGTGGGGGTAGAGACCCAGTACTTC.

This clone was seen repeatedly, ten times or more. V is TRBV5-1 and J is TRBJ2-2; D gene unclear. The CDR3 extends over 14 amino acids. Trimming removed 5 bases at V and 4 bases at J, with 12 bases between. The germline V gene has CDR1 SGHRS and CDR2 YFSETQ. The CDR3 coding sequence is TGCGCCAGCAGGCCCGATATAATCACCGGGGAGCTGTTTTTT. Its translation: CASRPDIITGELFF.

This clone came up many times. CDR3: CASSSPGGPSTDFSNQPQHF. For the CDR3, the DNA is TGTGCCAGCAGTTCGCCTGGGGGACCATCGACAGACTTTAGCAATCAGCCCCAGCATTTT. This chain connects TRBV28 to TRBJ1-5, with D tentatively TRBD1 (5 bases). Germline V gives CDR1 MDHEN, CDR2 SYDVKM. This CDR3 has 20 amino acids. V was shortened by 4 bases and J by 0 bases, with 25 bases between the two germline ends.

This clone was observed a handful of times. The chain has TRBV19 and TRBJ2-7, with unresolved D. Germline V gives CDR1 LNHDA, CDR2 SQIVND (reference sequence). The CDR3 length is 15 residues. The V gene lost 8 bases and the J gene lost 0 bases, with 17 bases spanning the gap. CDR3 DNA: TGTGCCAGTGTCCCTAGTGGTGGCAACTCCTACGAGCAGTACTTC. It translates to CASVPSGGNSYEQYF.

This clone came up many times. The same CDR3 also results from other DNA sequences found in this sample. The chain couples TRBV20-1 to TRBJ2-7; 12 nucleotides align to TRBD2. The CDR3 covers 15 residues. CDR1 and CDR2 (germline): DFQATT, SNEGSKA (reference sequence). V was pared by 5 bases and J by 3 bases, with 8 bases of the junction left unmatched. The CDR3 DNA is TGCAGTGCTCATACAAGACTAGCGGGGGACTACGAGCAGTACTTC. Its protein is CSAHTRLAGDYEQYF.

This clone showed up just a few times. DNA for the CDR3: TGTGCCAGCAGTTTAGCAACAAACCTCAAAGGCTACACCTTC. Translating gives CASSLATNLKGYTF. The chain joins TRBV28 to TRBJ1-2; no firm D call. The CDR3 spans 14 residues. Looked up from germline, CDR1 is MDHEN and CDR2 is SYDVKM. V shed 2 bases and J shed 8 bases, with 15 bases lying between them.

This clone was detected ten times or more. The junction departs from germline at one end; a sequencing error may be responsible. The J gene is TRBJ2-1, the V gene TRBV2; D unclear. The CDR3 runs to 14 residues. Germline V gene lookup returns CDR1 SNHLY and CDR2 FYNNEI. This CDR3 reads CASKGVLLYNEEFF. As DNA, the CDR3 is TGTGCCAGCAAAGGCGTCCTACTCTACAATGAGGAGTTCTTC.

This clone was detected many times. V usage is TRBV19 and J usage is TRBJ1-5; the D gene is possibly TRBD1 (5 bases). There are 17 residues in the CDR3. The ends were cut back, 7 bases at V and 5 bases at J, with 24 bases in the middle. Germline lookup yields CDR1 LNHDA and CDR2 SQIVND (reference sequence). CDR3 sequence: CASKNFGGGPEDQPQHF. The CDR3 bases are TGTGCCAGTAAAAATTTCGGGGGAGGCCCCGAGGATCAGCCCCAGCATTTT.

This clone was counted at least ten times. V usage is TRBV10-3 and J usage is TRBJ1-5; D is possibly TRBD1 (5 bases). V gave up 0 bases and J gave up 1 base, with 7 bases separating them. Per the germline V gene, CDR1 is ENHRY and CDR2 is SYGVKD. This CDR3 has 15 amino acids. CDR3: CAISESRGSNQPQHF. DNA of the CDR3: TGTGCCATCAGTGAGTCGAGGGGAAGCAATCAGCCCCAGCATTTT.

This clone was counted at least ten times. CDR3 amino acids: CASSQELPSTSETGELFF. The CDR3 bases are TGCGCCAGCAGCCAAGAACTCCCTAGTACCTCAGAAACCGGGGAGCTGTTTTTT. The rearrangement joins TRBV4-3 to TRBJ2-2; no firm D call. Trimming took off 0 bases at V and 5 bases at J, with 19 bases between the two ends. The CDR3 spans 18 residues. Germline CDR1 and CDR2: LGHNA and YSLEER.

The table lists this clone with many counts. The chain joins TRBV11-2 to TRBJ2-7; D gene ambiguous. The CDR3 contains 14 residues. With 5 bases removed from V and 5 bases from J, the gap between germline ends came to 16 bases. Germline V gene lookup returns CDR1 SGHAT and CDR2 FQNNGV. CDR3 nucleotides: TGTGCCAGCAGCCCCATGTCGGGCGACCACGAGCAGTACTTC. It yields the protein CASSPMSGDHEQYF.

This clone was seen repeatedly, ten times or more. The chain combines TRBV12-3 or TRBV12-4 with TRBJ2-1; unclear D gene. This CDR3 has 14 residues. V lost 1 base, J lost 6 bases, and 10 bases lay in between. CDR3: CASSLVPDPNEQFF. The CDR3 nucleotides are TGTGCCAGCAGTTTAGTTCCAGACCCCAATGAGCAGTTCTTC.

This clone was seen at least ten times. The chain couples TRBV30 to TRBJ2-1; the D gene is possibly TRBD1 (5 bases). This CDR3 is built from 11 residues. The V and J ends lost 0 bases and 9 bases respectively, with 6 bases between them. Germline V lookup: CDR1 GTSNPN, CDR2 SVGIG (reference sequence). CDR3 loop: CAWSVQVEQFF. In DNA, the CDR3 is TGTGCCTGGAGTGTACAGGTTGAGCAGTTCTTC.

This chain links TRBV7-3 with TRBJ2-2; D possibly corresponds to TRBD2 (6 bases). CDR1 and CDR2 (germline): SGHTA, FQGTGA. The germline V and J ends were trimmed by 5 bases and 5 bases, with 18 bases remaining between them. CDR3 length: 16 residues. The CDR3 DNA sequence: TGTGCCAGCAGCCCCACGATGGGCGGGGTGACCGGGGAGCTGTTTTTT. Translating gives CASSPTMGGVTGELFF.

About this clone: A much more abundant neighbour one base away suggests this may be a read error. This chain links TRBV5-4 with TRBJ2-3, with 10 positions matching TRBD2. CDR3 length equals 17 residues. Germline V gene sequence: CDR1 SGHNT, CDR2 YYREEE (reference sequence). CDR3 loop: CASSLGLAGASTYTQYF. CDR3 in DNA: TGTGCCAGCAGCTTGGGACTAGCGGGCGCAAGCACATATACGCAGTATTTT. The variable domain in full, completed from reference TRBV5-4 and TRBJ2-3, reads ETGVTQSPTHLIKTRGQQVTLRCSSQSGHNTVSWYQQALGQGPQFIFQYYREEENGRGNFPPRFSGLQFPNYSSELNVNALELDDSALYLCASSLGLAGASTYTQYFGPGTRLTVL.